This is a list of T cell receptor beta chains from one sample in a study of T cell changes during pregnancy in multiple sclerosis. Measured with immunoSEQ multiplex PCR; TCRdb has only the in-frame clones, and not every one. The sample lists around 40,000 clones, 75% to 95% occurring once. Sequencing was performed on CD4+ T cells from peripheral blood mononuclear cells, taken in the second trimester of pregnancy. Receptors were obtained from a female donor in good health, enrolled as a control in a pregnancy study. The CDR3 runs from the conserved cysteine through the conserved F or W. Fields, in order: D gene, V gene, J gene, clone size, CDR3 protein, CDR3 DNA. D genes are given only for firm matches. A row's size may be missing; if present it is once, few, many or a size class.

D: -
V: TRBV29-1
J: TRBJ2-2
size: -
CDR3: CSVYRDAGELFF
DNA: TGCAGCGTTTACAGGGATGCCGGGGAGCTGTTTTTT

D: TRBD2
V: TRBV5-1
J: TRBJ2-1
size: once
CDR3: CASSKPTGLAADNEQFF
DNA: TGCGCCAGCAGCAAACCAACGGGACTAGCAGCGGACAATGAGCAGTTCTTC

D: -
V: TRBV7-8
J: TRBJ1-2
size: -
CDR3: CASSSDRTRGGYTF
DNA: TGTGCCAGCAGCTCCGACAGGACTCGGGGAGGCTACACCTTC

D: TRBD1
V: TRBV28
J: TRBJ1-1
size: -
CDR3: CASSLDDRGQAFF
DNA: TGTGCCAGCAGTTTAGATGACAGGGGGCAGGCTTTCTTT

D: -
V: TRBV28
J: TRBJ1-4
size: -
CDR3: CASSLWSPTNEKLFF
DNA: TGTGCCAGCAGTTTATGGAGCCCAACTAATGAAAAACTGTTTTTT

D: TRBD1
V: TRBV11-2
J: TRBJ1-4
size: -
CDR3: CASSLGQGWEKLFF
DNA: TGTGCCAGCAGCTTAGGACAGGGGTGGGAAAAACTGTTTTTT

D: TRBD1
V: TRBV5-1
J: TRBJ1-1
size: -
CDR3: CASRVQGGTEAFF
DNA: TGCGCCAGCAGGGTACAGGGGGGTACTGAAGCTTTCTTT

D: -
V: TRBV7-2
J: TRBJ2-5
size: -
CDR3: CASSQEDWRGETQYF
DNA: TGTGCCAGCAGTCAGGAAGATTGGCGGGGAGAGACCCAGTACTTC

D: -
V: TRBV7-3
J: TRBJ2-5
size: -
CDR3: CASSLNGRESGETQYF
DNA: TGTGCCAGCAGCTTAAATGGTCGGGAGTCCGGAGAGACCCAGTACTTC

D: -
V: TRBV19
J: TRBJ2-1
size: few
CDR3: CASSIVEGPEQFF
DNA: TGTGCCAGTAGTATAGTGGAGGGGCCGGAGCAGTTCTTC

D: TRBD2
V: TRBV28
J: TRBJ2-5
size: once
CDR3: CASSTGLAGVGETQYF
DNA: TGTGCCAGCAGTACGGGACTAGCGGGAGTAGGAGAGACCCAGTACTTC

D: TRBD1
V: TRBV23-1
J: TRBJ2-1
size: once
CDR3: CASSPRTRQGGEQFF
DNA: TGCGCCAGCAGTCCACGAACCCGACAGGGCGGTGAGCAGTTCTTC

D: TRBD2
V: TRBV5-4
J: TRBJ2-1
size: -
CDR3: CASSLGLAGFNEQFF
DNA: TGTGCCAGCAGCTTGGGACTAGCGGGGTTCAATGAGCAGTTCTTC

D: TRBD1
V: TRBV19
J: TRBJ1-1
size: -
CDR3: CASSAFRQGTTEAFF
DNA: TGTGCCAGTAGTGCCTTCAGACAGGGGACGACTGAAGCTTTCTTT

D: -
V: TRBV14
J: TRBJ2-3
size: -
CDR3: CASSPRLGRTDTQYF
DNA: TGTGCCAGCAGCCCCAGACTAGGACGCACAGATACGCAGTATTTT

D: -
V: TRBV30
J: TRBJ1-2
size: -
CDR3: CAWSSQGYGYTF
DNA: TGTGCCTGGAGCTCTCAGGGGTATGGCTACACCTTC

D: -
V: TRBV11-3
J: TRBJ2-3
size: -
CDR3: CASSFGTSPSTDTQYF
DNA: TGTGCCAGCAGCTTCGGTACTAGTCCTAGCACAGATACGCAGTATTTT

D: -
V: TRBV18
J: TRBJ1-3
size: -
CDR3: CASSEFSQGHAGNTIYF
DNA: TGTGCCAGCTCCGAATTCTCCCAGGGCCACGCTGGAAACACCATATATTTT

D: TRBD1
V: TRBV19
J: TRBJ1-3
size: -
CDR3: CASNEGQRRNTIYF
DNA: TGTGCCAGTAATGAGGGACAGAGACGAAACACCATATATTTT

D: -
V: TRBV6-5
J: TRBJ1-2
size: few
CDR3: CATRDRQAGYTF
DNA: TGTGCCACCCGGGATCGACAGGCGGGCTACACCTTC

D: -
V: TRBV6-4
J: TRBJ2-3
size: few
CDR3: CASSLGLSPVNTQYF
DNA: TGTGCCAGCAGTCTAGGACTATCACCTGTTAATACGCAGTATTTT

D: -
V: TRBV6-4
J: TRBJ2-1
size: once
CDR3: CASSAPSEGDEQFF
DNA: TGTGCCAGCAGTGCCCCATCCGAGGGGGATGAGCAGTTCTTC

D: -
V: TRBV10-3
J: TRBJ2-5
size: -
CDR3: CASGPPGQETQYF
DNA: TGTGCTTCTGGACCCCCAGGGCAAGAGACCCAGTACTTC

D: TRBD1
V: TRBV5-1
J: TRBJ1-4
size: -
CDR3: CASSPDRAGNEKLFF
DNA: TGCGCCAGCAGCCCGGACAGGGCGGGAAACGAAAAACTGTTTTTT

D: -
V: TRBV6-6
J: TRBJ1-1
size: -
CDR3: CASSFTGYTEAFF
DNA: TGTGCCAGCAGTTTCACAGGGTACACTGAAGCTTTCTTT

D: -
V: TRBV4-1
J: TRBJ2-5
size: -
CDR3: CASSQGAGAVGETQYF
DNA: TGCGCCAGCAGCCAAGGGGCGGGGGCGGTTGGAGAGACCCAGTACTTC

D: TRBD2
V: TRBV5-6
J: TRBJ2-2
size: few
CDR3: CASSFGAGGPNTGELFF
DNA: TGTGCCAGCAGCTTTGGCGCGGGAGGGCCGAACACCGGGGAGCTGTTTTTT

D: TRBD1
V: TRBV11-2
J: TRBJ1-1
size: -
CDR3: CASSPRDRPNTEAFF
DNA: TGTGCCAGCAGCCCAAGGGACAGGCCGAACACTGAAGCTTTCTTT

D: -
V: TRBV11-2
J: TRBJ1-2
size: -
CDR3: CASSPRRVRDRFYGYTF
DNA: TGTGCCAGCAGCCCCAGGAGGGTGCGCGACCGGTTCTATGGCTACACCTTC

D: -
V: TRBV5-1
J: TRBJ2-3
size: -
CDR3: CASSLYGVLGDTQYF
DNA: TGCGCCAGCAGCTTGTACGGGGTTTTAGGGGATACGCAGTATTTT